Listed below are T cell receptor beta chains from one sample, sequenced in a study of identical twins. TCRdb fed the 5' RACE reads into MiXCR, producing one record per CDR3 protein. The sample contains about 690,000 distinct CDR3 sequences, roughly 6.2% of which appear only once. Sequenced sample: naive T cells sorted from blood. The receptors derive from a young man in good health. The CDR3 runs from the conserved cysteine through the conserved F or W. The order of the fields is CDR3 length, V gene, CDR3 protein.

length: 14
V: TRBV7-9
CDR3: CASSVRDSNQPQHF

length: 16
V: TRBV11-2
CDR3: CASSLLRSTATYEQYF

length: 14
V: TRBV30
CDR3: CAWSEGREQETQYF

length: 14
V: TRBV2
CDR3: CAGRMYTVGGEAFF

length: 14
V: TRBV5-1
CDR3: CASSPGQGWDTQYF

length: 11
V: TRBV12-3/TRBV12-4
CDR3: CCWTGGLEAFF

length: 17
V: TRBV5-1
CDR3: CASSPNLQGSSGNTIYF

length: 16
V: TRBV7-3
CDR3: CASSPLLAGVPNEQFF

length: 14
V: TRBV2
CDR3: CASSEGRGAQPQHF

length: 12
V: TRBV7-9
CDR3: CAISGPNTEAFF

length: 16
V: TRBV12-3/TRBV12-4
CDR3: CASRQSPGTGTYEQYF

length: 12
V: TRBV28
CDR3: CASRDTDYGYTF

length: 16
V: TRBV20-1
CDR3: CSATRLAGGSQETQYF

length: 14
V: TRBV7-2
CDR3: CASTAGRQNNEQFF

length: 14
V: TRBV29-1
CDR3: CSVARRLADNEQFF

length: 17
V: TRBV7-6
CDR3: CASTHSGPSAMGGELFF

length: 17
V: TRBV12-3/TRBV12-4
CDR3: CASSLIVGGRRSDEQFF

length: 17
V: TRBV12-3/TRBV12-4
CDR3: CASSSKGGRTNTGELFF

length: 14
V: TRBV24-1
CDR3: CATSDGQGGNEQFF

length: 12
V: TRBV6-2/TRBV6-3
CDR3: CASGGHTGELFF

length: 14
V: TRBV6-2/TRBV6-3
CDR3: CASRTGGVNQPQHF

length: 15
V: TRBV7-2
CDR3: CASTVGGPSTDTQYF

length: 14
V: TRBV21-1
CDR3: CASSQPTGSNEQFF

length: 15
V: TRBV28
CDR3: CASTQFGRGRETQYF

length: 12
V: TRBV29-1
CDR3: CSVELGGLTQYF

length: 13
V: TRBV6-1
CDR3: CASTQGGWNEQFF

length: 14
V: TRBV12-3/TRBV12-4
CDR3: CASSLGQGNQPQHF

length: 20
V: TRBV12-3/TRBV12-4
CDR3: CASRGGKDSRGESSNYGYTF

length: 14
V: TRBV4-1
CDR3: CASSQAHGRGEQFF

length: 11
V: TRBV20-1
CDR3: CRDPWGAEAFF

length: 14
V: TRBV11-2
CDR3: CASSLHEGATEAFF

length: 19
V: TRBV18
CDR3: CASSPTIRDPRGMNTEAFF

length: 12
V: TRBV24-1
CDR3: CATSDVTGRIHF

length: 15
V: TRBV5-1
CDR3: CASSWRTGAGNEQFF

length: 12
V: TRBV29-1
CDR3: CSADGPNTEAFF

length: 13
V: TRBV6-5
CDR3: CASSLGTLTEAFF

length: 15
V: TRBV27
CDR3: CASSLLTKITDTQYF

length: 12
V: TRBV29-1
CDR3: CSVFQGSDIQYF

length: 15
V: TRBV12-3/TRBV12-4
CDR3: CASVTGTPNTGELFF

length: 13
V: TRBV6-1
CDR3: CASILGTVSEAFF

length: 13
V: TRBV12-3/TRBV12-4
CDR3: CASNQGPANTIYF

length: 13
V: TRBV12-3/TRBV12-4
CDR3: CASSRSQGSPLHF

length: 14
V: TRBV27
CDR3: CASSTGQYNSPLHF

length: 15
V: TRBV20-1
CDR3: CSARAPRAFWETQYF

length: 18
V: TRBV3-1
CDR3: CASSQGSGRARIQETQYF

length: 18
V: TRBV20-1
CDR3: CSARDLKLRRPFFHEQYF

length: 12
V: TRBV20-1
CDR3: CSASEWNNEQFF

length: 14
V: TRBV7-6
CDR3: CASSPGLSTGELFF

length: 13
V: TRBV29-1
CDR3: CSVGGRGNTEAFF

length: 12
V: TRBV20-1
CDR3: CSAKRDYNEQFF

length: 16
V: TRBV13
CDR3: CASSLKAGGINSPLHF

length: 15
V: TRBV6-1
CDR3: CASQNPSGRVNEQFF

length: 12
V: TRBV27
CDR3: CASLTGAGEQYF

length: 14
V: TRBV19
CDR3: CASNNLGSNEKLFF

length: 15
V: TRBV3-1
CDR3: CASSQGGQGRTEAFF

length: 14
V: TRBV20-1
CDR3: CSARVGVSNQPQHF

length: 14
V: TRBV20-1
CDR3: CSARTGTSPNEQFF

length: 13
V: TRBV25-1
CDR3: CATRERDTGELFF

length: 16
V: TRBV7-2
CDR3: CASSLLPGTSVGELFF

length: 15
V: TRBV12-3/TRBV12-4
CDR3: CASSTRDYLYEGLFF